This TCR beta chain originates from a study of response to subunit inactivated influenza vaccine. One entry per CDR3 protein results from TCRdb running MiXCR on the RT-PCR reads. The sample includes roughly 620,000 distinct CDR3 sequences, around 11% of them seen just once. This clonotype was observed a few times. These data were also reused for a study on T cells expressing NK-cell markers. That source notes: It was by 5'RACE template switching with UMIs that TCR beta cDNA was made. Repertoire data for TCR beta were derived from sorted T cells (CD3+CD56+NKG2C+, CD3+CD56+NKG2C- and CD3+CD56-NKG2C+). The study found dominant NKG2C+ clonotypes at about 1.0-7.0% of CD8+ T cells in about six donors. These clonotypes additionally ranked first within the CD3+CD56-NKG2C+ fraction of a few donors.

Sequencing was performed on PBMCs from blood, taken on the day of vaccination. The sequence was obtained from a man over 45 who received an inactivated influenza vaccine.

The CDR3 loop reads CASSHDFYEQYF. The CDR3 coding sequence is TGTGCCAGCAGCCACGACTTCTACGAGCAGTACTTC. The chain is built from TRBV4-2 and TRBJ2-7, with D uncertain. The CDR3 consists of 12 residues. CDR1 LGHNA and CDR2 YNFKEQ come from the germline V gene. V dropped 3 bases and J dropped 3 bases, with 6 bases sitting between them.